This T cell receptor beta chain is from a study of blood T cells in healthy people across ages. Study outcomes and limitations: Age brought a roughly linear fall in TCR beta diversity measured per million T cells. As naive T cell percentage varied, TCR beta diversity correlated strongly with it.

Germline lookup yields CDR1 SGHAT and CDR2 FQDESV (reference sequence). The length of the CDR3 is 15 residues. As for this clonotype: Its antigen is unknown. At one end the junction does not follow the germline gene, possibly because of a read error.

Every sample yielded at least 7 million isolated PBMCs. With a J-beta primer mix and a sample-barcoded 5' primer, a second PCR ran about 6 to 11 cycles. In TCRdb, the 5' RACE reads were re-called with MiXCR into one record per CDR3 protein. This sample yields more than 700,000 distinct CDR3 sequences, of which 53% are seen a single time; about 38% belongs to the top ten. The TCR was taken from a man at least 80 years old in good health. This chain joins TRBV11-1 and TRBJ2-3; D is possibly TRBD1 or TRBD2 (5 bases each). Sequencing was carried out using blood. CDR3 sequence: CAGRSRDRPTDTQYF. The DNA of the CDR3 is TGTGCCGGCAGGAGTCGGGACCGCCCCACAGATACGCAGTATTTT.